The present entry profiles one T cell receptor (beta chain) with its context. Its antigen is not identified. The data were obtained in a study of blood T cells in healthy people across ages. The CDR3 loop spans 13 amino acids. Germline V gene data show CDR1 as SGHRS and CDR2 as YFSETQ. Every sample had a minimum of 6 million PBMCs isolated. Alongside a J-beta primer mix, a sample-barcoded 5' primer served in a second PCR lasting about 7 to 12 cycles. TCRdb re-called the 5' RACE reads with MiXCR, one entry per CDR3 protein. The data hold roughly 1.4 million distinct CDR3 sequences, with approximately 60% observed a single time. Notes on the study in general: Expanded clonotype changes were possibly confounded by unknown donor CMV status. Estimated diversity, derived from one million T cells, was regarded as an underestimate. The fall in TCR beta diversity per million T cells was roughly linear with age.

The sequencing sample was made of blood. The sequence came from a young man in good health. The chain employs TRBV5-1 and TRBJ2-7, with 8 bases identical to TRBD1. The J call may be incorrect, as the DNA end agrees better with TRBJ2-1. This CDR3 reads CASATGAGNEQFF. The CDR3 region has the DNA TGCGCCAGTGCGACAGGGGCAGGGAATGAGCAGTTCTTC.